These T cell receptor beta chains were read from a single sample in a study of vaccination effects on CD4 cells after COVID-19. The method was immunoSEQ multiplex PCR; TCRdb's version includes in-frame clones alone and lacks a portion of them. The table has tens of thousands of clones, roughly 72% seen once. No cognate antigen is known for these TCRs. This sample comprised CD4+ T cells from PBMCs cultured with HCoV-229E spike peptides, obtained before COVID-19 vaccination. The receptors were sampled from a human donor who received a COVID-19 vaccine. Both conserved end residues are part of each CDR3. D genes are given only for firm matches. Clone size appears in some rows only: once, few, many, or a class for an expanded clone.

v_call: TRBV29-1
d_call: .
clone_size: .
j_call: TRBJ1-1
cdr3_nt: TGCAGCGCAAGCAAGGGGAATAGGTACACTGAAGCTTTCTTT
cdr3_aa: CSASKGNRYTEAFF

v_call: TRBV18
d_call: .
clone_size: .
j_call: TRBJ2-5
cdr3_nt: TGTGCCAGCTCACCGGCGGAGACCCAGTACTTC
cdr3_aa: CASSPAETQYF

v_call: TRBV24-1
d_call: TRBD1
clone_size: .
j_call: TRBJ2-4
cdr3_nt: TGTGCCACCAGTGATTCTGACAGGGTTGGAGCCAAAAACATTCAGTACTTC
cdr3_aa: CATSDSDRVGAKNIQYF

v_call: TRBV6-5
d_call: TRBD1
clone_size: .
j_call: TRBJ2-5
cdr3_nt: TGTGCCAGCAGTTACCAGGGGGCACCTCGAGAGACCCAGTACTTC
cdr3_aa: CASSYQGAPRETQYF

v_call: TRBV24-1
d_call: .
clone_size: .
j_call: TRBJ2-1
cdr3_nt: TGTGCCACCAGTGATTTACAGGGAGGTGAGCAGTTCTTC
cdr3_aa: CATSDLQGGEQFF

v_call: TRBV24-1
d_call: TRBD1
clone_size: .
j_call: TRBJ1-2
cdr3_nt: TGTGCCACCAGTGATATGGACAGGGGCTATGGCTACACCTTC
cdr3_aa: CATSDMDRGYGYTF

v_call: TRBV27
d_call: .
clone_size: .
j_call: TRBJ1-2
cdr3_nt: TGTGCCAGCAGTTTAGATCGGGGGAGCATCTATGGCTACACCTTC
cdr3_aa: CASSLDRGSIYGYTF

v_call: TRBV7-9
d_call: .
clone_size: once
j_call: TRBJ1-1
cdr3_nt: TGTGCCAGCAGCTCGATCACTGAAGCTTTCTTT
cdr3_aa: CASSSITEAFF

v_call: TRBV21-1
d_call: .
clone_size: .
j_call: TRBJ2-3
cdr3_nt: TGTGCCAGCAGCAAAGGTCTAGCGGGGGTTTTCTCTAGCACAGATACGCAGTATTTT
cdr3_aa: CASSKGLAGVFSSTDTQYF

v_call: TRBV4-1
d_call: .
clone_size: once
j_call: TRBJ1-1
cdr3_nt: TGCGCCAGCAGCCAACGTACAGCTAACACTGAAGCTTTCTTT
cdr3_aa: CASSQRTANTEAFF

v_call: TRBV14
d_call: .
clone_size: .
j_call: TRBJ1-1
cdr3_nt: TGTGCCAGCAGCCAAGACAGGGGTATGAACACTGAAGCTTTCTTT
cdr3_aa: CASSQDRGMNTEAFF

v_call: TRBV5-1
d_call: .
clone_size: once
j_call: TRBJ2-6
cdr3_nt: TGCGCCAGCACCAAACAGCTCTCTGGGGCCAACGTCCTGACTTTC
cdr3_aa: CASTKQLSGANVLTF

v_call: TRBV5-1
d_call: .
clone_size: .
j_call: TRBJ2-1
cdr3_nt: TGCGCCAGCAGCTTGGCGCCCGCGAACTCCTACAATGAGCAGTTCTTC
cdr3_aa: CASSLAPANSYNEQFF

v_call: TRBV5-8
d_call: .
clone_size: .
j_call: TRBJ1-5
cdr3_nt: TGTGCCAGCAGCGTGGACGGAGATCAGCCCCAGCATTTT
cdr3_aa: CASSVDGDQPQHF

v_call: TRBV5-1
d_call: .
clone_size: .
j_call: TRBJ1-1
cdr3_nt: TGCGCCAGCATGCGCGACGGGAACACTGAAGCTTTCTTT
cdr3_aa: CASMRDGNTEAFF

v_call: TRBV2
d_call: TRBD1
clone_size: .
j_call: TRBJ1-6
cdr3_nt: TGTGCCAGCCGCGAACAGGGGAATTCACCCCTCCACTTT
cdr3_aa: CASREQGNSPLHF

v_call: TRBV5-4
d_call: .
clone_size: .
j_call: TRBJ1-1
cdr3_nt: TGTGCCAGCAGCTTGCAAGAGATCACTGAAGCTTTCTTT
cdr3_aa: CASSLQEITEAFF

v_call: TRBV24-1
d_call: .
clone_size: .
j_call: TRBJ2-3
cdr3_nt: TGTGCCACCAGTGGCGGCCAACTGAGCACAGATACGCAGTATTTT
cdr3_aa: CATSGGQLSTDTQYF

v_call: TRBV19
d_call: .
clone_size: .
j_call: TRBJ1-3
cdr3_nt: TGTGCCAGTAGCTCGACAGGCGGGTCTGGAAACACCATATATTTT
cdr3_aa: CASSSTGGSGNTIYF

v_call: TRBV5-1
d_call: TRBD2
clone_size: once
j_call: TRBJ2-1
cdr3_nt: TGCGCCAGCAGCTGGGGACTAGCGGGGGGCAATGAGCAGTTCTTC
cdr3_aa: CASSWGLAGGNEQFF

v_call: TRBV5-1
d_call: .
clone_size: .
j_call: TRBJ1-4
cdr3_nt: TGCGCCAGCAGCCCATACCGGGACGGAATAAATGAAAAACTGTTTTTT
cdr3_aa: CASSPYRDGINEKLFF

v_call: TRBV20-1
d_call: .
clone_size: .
j_call: TRBJ2-5
cdr3_nt: TGCAGTGCTAGTGAGGGGGGGGCAGAGACCCAGTACTTC
cdr3_aa: CSASEGGAETQYF

v_call: TRBV4-1
d_call: .
clone_size: few
j_call: TRBJ2-2
cdr3_nt: TGCGCCAGCAGCCAAGGGACAGTTTTTAGGACCGGGGAGCTGTTTTTT
cdr3_aa: CASSQGTVFRTGELFF

v_call: TRBV5-1
d_call: .
clone_size: .
j_call: TRBJ2-5
cdr3_nt: TGCGCTTCAACAGGGCTACGGCAAGAGACCCAGTACTTC
cdr3_aa: CASTGLRQETQYF

v_call: TRBV19
d_call: TRBD2
clone_size: .
j_call: TRBJ2-5
cdr3_nt: TGTGCCAGTAGCAAGACTAGCGACCAAGAGACCCAGTACTTC
cdr3_aa: CASSKTSDQETQYF

v_call: TRBV19
d_call: .
clone_size: .
j_call: TRBJ1-2
cdr3_nt: TGTGCCAGTAGTAGGACCGTAAACTATGGCTACACCTTC
cdr3_aa: CASSRTVNYGYTF

v_call: TRBV28
d_call: TRBD1
clone_size: .
j_call: TRBJ1-3
cdr3_nt: TGTGCCAGCAGTTTATCCAGGGGGCCTGGAAACACCATATATTTT
cdr3_aa: CASSLSRGPGNTIYF

v_call: TRBV18
d_call: .
clone_size: .
j_call: TRBJ1-5
cdr3_nt: TGTGCCAGCTCAAAACAGGGAGGCAATCAGCCCCAGCATTTT
cdr3_aa: CASSKQGGNQPQHF

v_call: TRBV7-3
d_call: .
clone_size: .
j_call: TRBJ2-2
cdr3_nt: TGTGCCAGCAGCCAACAGGGAAGTGAAACCGGGGAGCTGTTTTTT
cdr3_aa: CASSQQGSETGELFF

v_call: TRBV28
d_call: TRBD1
clone_size: few
j_call: TRBJ1-6
cdr3_nt: TGTGCCAGCAGTTTATCCGACAGGGGGCGCGATAATTCACCCCTCCACTTT
cdr3_aa: CASSLSDRGRDNSPLHF

v_call: TRBV18
d_call: .
clone_size: .
j_call: TRBJ2-3
cdr3_nt: TGTGCCAGCTCACCACCGAGGGCAGGTCCCCCAGATACGCAGTATTTT
cdr3_aa: CASSPPRAGPPDTQYF

v_call: TRBV10-1
d_call: TRBD2
clone_size: .
j_call: TRBJ2-3
cdr3_nt: TGCGCCAGCAGTGAGTCTCCCTTTGTAGCGGGGGGAAGCACAGATACGCAGTATTTT
cdr3_aa: CASSESPFVAGGSTDTQYF

v_call: TRBV7-9
d_call: .
clone_size: once
j_call: TRBJ1-1
cdr3_nt: TGTGCCAGCAGCTTACTGCAGGGCACTGAAGCTTTCTTT
cdr3_aa: CASSLLQGTEAFF

v_call: TRBV6-5
d_call: .
clone_size: .
j_call: TRBJ1-1
cdr3_nt: TGTGCCAGCAGCCCCCGGAACACTGAAGCTTTCTTT
cdr3_aa: CASSPRNTEAFF

v_call: TRBV15
d_call: TRBD1
clone_size: .
j_call: TRBJ1-1
cdr3_nt: TGTGCCACCAGCAGACCAGGGGGGGCGAACACTGAAGCTTTCTTT
cdr3_aa: CATSRPGGANTEAFF

v_call: TRBV30
d_call: TRBD1
clone_size: few
j_call: TRBJ1-4
cdr3_nt: TGTGCGGGGGACAGAAACAATGAAAAACTGTTTTTT
cdr3_aa: CAGDRNNEKLFF

v_call: TRBV7-2
d_call: TRBD2
clone_size: .
j_call: TRBJ2-1
cdr3_nt: TGTGCCAGCAGATCCGGGACTAGCTCCTACAATGAGCAGTTCTTC
cdr3_aa: CASRSGTSSYNEQFF

v_call: TRBV7-3
d_call: .
clone_size: .
j_call: TRBJ2-3
cdr3_nt: TGTGCCAGCAGCCTTACTACCAGAAGTACGCAGTATTTT
cdr3_aa: CASSLTTRSTQYF

v_call: TRBV6-5
d_call: .
clone_size: .
j_call: TRBJ1-6
cdr3_nt: TGTGCCAGCAGTTACCTTCAGGGTGGGTCACCCCTCCACTTT
cdr3_aa: CASSYLQGGSPLHF

v_call: TRBV5-1
d_call: .
clone_size: .
j_call: TRBJ2-5
cdr3_nt: TGCGCCAGCAGCTTGGAATCAGGACAAGAGACCCAGTACTTC
cdr3_aa: CASSLESGQETQYF